The 22 T cell receptor beta chains presented below share a single source sample, sequenced in a study of blood T cells in healthy people across ages. Through a sample-barcoded 5' primer and a J-beta primer mix, a second PCR was run for about 6 to 12 cycles. TCRdb re-derived calls from the 5' RACE reads in MiXCR, one entry per CDR3 protein. The sample gives some 1.5 million distinct CDR3 sequences, over 25% of which show up once; roughly 8% is in the top ten. Sequences were obtained from blood. The receptors derive from a woman between 25 and 40 years old in good health.

This clonotype was seen at least ten times. The chain employs TRBV12-3 or TRBV12-4 and TRBJ2-7, with D hard to call. The CDR3 totals 13 residues. V lost 3 bases to trimming and J lost 0 bases, with 6 bases between them. The DNA of the CDR3 is TGTGCCAGCAGTTTTATCAGCTCCTACGAGCAGTACTTC. Protein: CASSFISSYEQYF.

This clonotype was detected ten times or more. The chain is built from TRBV10-3 and TRBJ1-5; D call uncertain. This CDR3 has 14 residues. Per germline, CDR1 ENHRY and CDR2 SYGVKD. V shed 7 bases and J shed 3 bases, with 13 bases lying between them. The CDR3 DNA reads TGTGCCATCAAAGAAGAGGGCCACAATCAGCCCCAGCATTTT. Protein: CAIKEEGHNQPQHF.

This sequence joins TRBV3-1 and TRBJ2-5, with TRBD1 matching over 8 bases. V lost 1 base to trimming and J lost 11 bases; unmatched junction nucleotides: 9. Per the germline V gene, CDR1 is LGHDT and CDR2 is YNNKEL (reference sequence). The CDR3 has 14 amino acids. CDR3 loop: CASSQGTGTNEQYF. The CDR3, as DNA: TGTGCCAGCAGCCAAGGGACAGGGACCAATGAGCAGTACTTC.

A word on this clonotype: The conserved closing phenylalanine or tryptophan is absent in this CDR3, likely reflecting a read error. The chain has TRBV6-2 or TRBV6-3 and TRBJ2-1; the D is unclear. The CDR3 extends over 15 amino acids. Trimming removed 2 bases from V and 7 bases from J, with 15 bases in between. The germline gives CDR1 MNHEY, CDR2 SVGEGT. The CDR3 region has the DNA TGTGCCAGCAGTTACCCTCTATTAGTGATGAATGAGCAGTTCTTA. As protein: CASSYPLLVMNEQFL.

The J gene is TRBJ2-3, the V gene TRBV5-1; 10 positions agree with TRBD2. The trim removed 0 bases at V and 7 bases at J, leaving 2 bases unmatched. The germline CDR1 and CDR2 sequences are SGHRS and YFSETQ. CDR3 length: 14 amino acids. CDR3 region: CASSLELAGYTQYF. In DNA form, the CDR3 reads TGCGCCAGCAGCTTGGAACTAGCGGGATATACGCAGTATTTT.

The chain combines TRBV24-1 with TRBJ2-1; 10 nucleotides agree with TRBD2. Germline CDR1 and CDR2: KGHDR and SFDVKD. CDR3 length: 17 residues. With 0 bases clipped from V and 8 bases from J, the junction kept 9 bases outside the gene matches. The CDR3 region has the DNA TGTGCCACCAGTGATTTGTGGGCTAGCGGGAGCCTCCATGAGCAGTTCTTC. Translating it yields CATSDLWASGSLHEQFF.

This clonotype was found a few times. This rearrangement joins TRBV20-1 to TRBJ2-7, with TRBD2 matching 11 bases. The CDR3 spans 18 residues. V gave up 5 bases and J gave up 9 bases; unmatched junction bases: 24. Germline V gene data show CDR1 as DFQATT and CDR2 as SNEGSKA (reference sequence). CDR3 protein: CSAEGELAGEGELGGQYF. DNA of the CDR3: TGCAGTGCTGAGGGCGAACTAGCGGGAGAGGGCGAATTAGGGGGGCAGTACTTC.

The chain joins TRBV5-1 to TRBJ2-4; TRBD1 is a possible D gene (5 bases). The length of the CDR3 is 14 residues. Per germline, CDR1 SGHRS and CDR2 YFSETQ. V was shortened by 0 bases and J by 13 bases, with 17 bases between the two germline ends. The CDR3 DNA is TGCGCCAGCAGCTTGGGGGGCTTAGACCATGAGCAGTACTTC. This encodes CASSLGGLDHEQYF.

This chain connects TRBV4-3 to TRBJ2-6, with unresolved D. Germline V gene sequence: CDR1 LGHNA, CDR2 YSLEER. V lost 3 bases to trimming and J lost 6 bases, with 15 bases between them. The CDR3 sequence is 16 residues long. The CDR3 protein is CASSQARLSEANVLTF. The CDR3 nucleotides read TGCGCCAGCAGCCAGGCTAGACTGTCCGAGGCCAACGTCCTGACTTTC.

This chain links TRBV10-3 with TRBJ2-7; 10 bases are shared with TRBD1. V dropped 4 bases and J dropped 2; count of bases not matched to a gene: 5. This CDR3 comprises 15 residues. CDR1 and CDR2 (germline): ENHRY, SYGVKD. The CDR3 DNA sequence: TGTGCCATCAGTGGGGGACAGGGGAGCACCTACGAGCAGTACTTC. Amino acids: CAISGGQGSTYEQYF.

V and J are TRBV4-1 and TRBJ1-2; the D is unclear. The CDR3 contains 13 residues. CDR1 and CDR2 from the germline V gene are MGHRA and YSYEKL. With 1 base removed from V and 8 bases from J, the gap between germline ends came to 11 bases. The CDR3 spells CASSQVTLRGYTF. The CDR3 DNA sequence: TGCGCCAGCAGCCAAGTTACGTTACGAGGCTACACCTTC.

This clonotype was counted ten times or more. The rearrangement joins TRBV20-1 to TRBJ2-7, with no clear D. Per germline, CDR1 DFQATT and CDR2 SNEGSKA (reference sequence). The CDR3 covers 11 residues. V shed 2 bases and J shed 5 bases, with 7 bases lying between them. The CDR3 sequence: CSARRQNEQYF. The CDR3 DNA is TGCAGTGCTAGACGGCAGAACGAGCAGTACTTC.

For this clonotype: A junction end diverges from the germline sequence, so it may reflect a read error. CDR3 DNA sequence: TGTGCCAGCAGCTTATTTTTGGCGGGGGGGCCGGGGGAGACCCAGCACTTC. Translated, it gives CASSLFLAGGPGETQHF. J is TRBJ2-7 and V is TRBV7-2; TRBD2 aligns across 9 bases. The CDR3 extends over 17 amino acids. CDR1 and CDR2 (germline): SGHTA, FQGNSA.

The rearrangement joins TRBV7-6 to TRBJ2-7, with 9 bases identical to TRBD1. Germline CDR1 is SGHVS and CDR2 is FNYEAQ. The J segment lost 2 bases and the V segment lost 0 bases, leaving 8 bases of the junction unmatched. CDR3 length: 17 amino acids. The CDR3: CASSLAMSGTGTYEQYF. DNA for the CDR3: TGTGCCAGCAGCTTAGCGATGTCGGGGACAGGGACCTACGAGCAGTACTTC.

This chain connects TRBV28 to TRBJ1-2, with 8 bases matching TRBD1. Germline-derived CDR1 and CDR2 are MDHEN and SYDVKM. The CDR3 is 14 amino acids. Trimming cost V 10 bases and J 1 base; bases outside gene matches: 8. CDR3 amino acids: CATTRQGSNYGYTF. In nucleotides, the CDR3 is TGTGCCACCACCCGACAGGGGAGTAACTATGGCTACACCTTC.

This clonotype was detected ten times or more. The chain is built from TRBV4-1 and TRBJ2-7; 7 bases line up with TRBD2. The CDR3 has 14 residues. Germline V gene sequence: CDR1 MGHRA, CDR2 YSYEKL. The trim removed 5 bases at V and 5 bases at J, leaving 9 bases unmatched. CDR3 in amino acids: CASSVTSQQDEQYF. In nucleotides, the CDR3 is TGCGCCAGCAGCGTGACTAGCCAGCAGGACGAGCAGTACTTC.

This clonotype was recorded at least ten times. The genes are TRBV11-3 and TRBJ2-1; a possible D gene is TRBD1 (6 bases). This CDR3 has 13 amino acids. Germline lookup yields CDR1 SGHNT and CDR2 YENEEA. The V end was cut by 1 base, the J end by 8 bases, with 9 bases between. DNA for the CDR3: TGTGCCAGCAGCTTAGGCCCAGGGGATGAGCAGTTCTTC. Amino acid sequence: CASSLGPGDEQFF.

The chain is built from TRBV28 and TRBJ1-1; possibly TRBD1 for D (5 bases). The CDR3 extends over 16 amino acids. Trimming shortened V by 9 bases and J by 3 bases, and 23 bases separated the two germline ends. Germline assignment: CDR1 MDHEN and CDR2 SYDVKM. The CDR3 region has the DNA TGTGCCAGTAGCTTAATGACCGGGAGAGGGGACACTGAAGCTTTCTTT. It translates to CASSLMTGRGDTEAFF.

This clonotype appeared many times. The chain's CDR3 is CASRRGEDEQYF. The CDR3 DNA reads TGTGCCAGCAGAAGAGGGGAGGACGAGCAGTACTTC. This sequence joins TRBV2 and TRBJ2-7, with D perhaps matching TRBD2 (6 bases). The ends were cut back, 6 bases at V and 5 bases at J, with 11 bases in the middle. Germline values: CDR1 SNHLY, CDR2 FYNNEI. The CDR3 has 12 amino acids.

This clonotype occurred a few times. The rearrangement joins TRBV28 to TRBJ2-1, with 7 bases fitting TRBD2. The CDR3 consists of 17 residues. The germline CDR1 and CDR2 sequences are MDHEN and SYDVKM. The J segment lost 7 bases and the V segment lost 4 bases, leaving 16 bases of the junction unmatched. The CDR3 loop is CASSSEVGGGLRNEQFF. DNA for the CDR3: TGTGCCAGCAGTTCCGAGGTTGGCGGGGGATTAAGAAATGAGCAGTTCTTC.

This clonotype appeared many times. The chain joins TRBV5-1 to TRBJ2-7, with D tentatively TRBD1 (7 bases). CDR3 length: 15 amino acids. Germline assignment: CDR1 SGHRS and CDR2 YFSETQ. V lost 1 base and J 3 bases, leaving 14 bases between the germline ends. The CDR3 DNA is TGCGCCAGCAGCTTGTTCCAGGGGGGATACTACGAGCAGTACTTC. Encoded protein: CASSLFQGGYYEQYF.

This clonotype was detected a few times. The chain carries TRBV4-1 and TRBJ1-4; D is unclear. V shed 1 base and J shed 1 base, with 13 bases lying between them. Germline V gives CDR1 MGHRA, CDR2 YSYEKL. The CDR3 is 17 residues long. The CDR3 sequence is CASSQGSGKVTNEKLFF. CDR3 nucleotides: TGCGCCAGCAGCCAAGGGTCGGGGAAAGTAACTAATGAAAAACTGTTTTTT.